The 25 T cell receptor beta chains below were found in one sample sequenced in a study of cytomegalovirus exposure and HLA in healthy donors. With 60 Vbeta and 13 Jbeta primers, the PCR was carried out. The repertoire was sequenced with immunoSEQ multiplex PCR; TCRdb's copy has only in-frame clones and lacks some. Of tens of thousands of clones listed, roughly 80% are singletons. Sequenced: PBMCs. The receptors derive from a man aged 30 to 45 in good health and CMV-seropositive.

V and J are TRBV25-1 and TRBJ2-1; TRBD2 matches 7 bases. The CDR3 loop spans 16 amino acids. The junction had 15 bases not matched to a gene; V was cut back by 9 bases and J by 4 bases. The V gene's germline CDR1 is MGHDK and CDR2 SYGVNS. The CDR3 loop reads CARKIKRDLRYNEQFF. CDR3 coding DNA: TGTGCCAGGAAGATAAAGCGGGATCTAAGATACAATGAGCAGTTCTTC.

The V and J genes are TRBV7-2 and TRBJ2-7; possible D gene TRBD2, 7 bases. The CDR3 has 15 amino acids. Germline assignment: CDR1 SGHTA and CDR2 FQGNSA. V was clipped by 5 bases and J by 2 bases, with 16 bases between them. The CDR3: CASSPQGLSTYEQYF. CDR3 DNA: TGTGCCAGCAGCCCACAGGGACTATCGACCTACGAGCAGTACTTC. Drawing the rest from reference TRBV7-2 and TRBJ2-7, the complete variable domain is GAGVSQSPSNKVTEKGKDVELRCDPISGHTALYWYRQSLGQGLEFLIYFQGNSAPDKSGLPSDRFSAERTGGSVSTLTIQRTQQEDSAVYLCASSPQGLSTYEQYFGPGTRLTVT.

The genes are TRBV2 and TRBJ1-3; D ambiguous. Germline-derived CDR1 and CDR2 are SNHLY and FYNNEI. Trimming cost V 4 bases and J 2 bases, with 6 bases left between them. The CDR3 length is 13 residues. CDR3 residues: CASSGGPGNTIYF. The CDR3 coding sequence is TGTGCCAGCAGTGGAGGGCCTGGAAACACCATATATTTT.

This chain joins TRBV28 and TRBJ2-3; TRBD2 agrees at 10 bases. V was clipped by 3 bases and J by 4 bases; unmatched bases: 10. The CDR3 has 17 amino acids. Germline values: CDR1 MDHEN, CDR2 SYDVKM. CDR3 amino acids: CASSFRVLAGASDTQYF. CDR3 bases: TGTGCCAGCAGTTTTCGGGTCCTAGCGGGAGCCTCAGATACGCAGTATTTT.

The CDR3 region has the DNA TGCGCCAGCAGCCAAGATAGAGCGGCGGTCTGGTACGAGCAGTACTTC. Its translation: CASSQDRAAVWYEQYF. This chain uses TRBV4-3 with TRBJ2-7; possible D gene TRBD2, 5 bases. V was clipped by 0 bases and J by 4 bases, with 16 bases between them. CDR1 and CDR2 from the germline V gene are LGHNA and YSLEER. The CDR3 loop spans 16 amino acids.

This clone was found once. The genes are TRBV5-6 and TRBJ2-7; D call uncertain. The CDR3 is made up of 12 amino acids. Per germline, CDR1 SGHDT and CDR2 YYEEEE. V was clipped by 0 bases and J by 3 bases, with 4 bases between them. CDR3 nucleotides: TGTGCCAGCAGCTTGGCTAGCTACGAGCAGTACTTC. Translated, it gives CASSLASYEQYF.

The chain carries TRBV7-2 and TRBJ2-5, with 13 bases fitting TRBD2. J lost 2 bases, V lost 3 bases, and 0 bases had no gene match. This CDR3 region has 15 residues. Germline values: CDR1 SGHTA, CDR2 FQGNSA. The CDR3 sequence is CASSLGLAGQETQYF. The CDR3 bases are TGTGCCAGCAGCTTGGGACTAGCGGGACAAGAGACCCAGTACTTC.

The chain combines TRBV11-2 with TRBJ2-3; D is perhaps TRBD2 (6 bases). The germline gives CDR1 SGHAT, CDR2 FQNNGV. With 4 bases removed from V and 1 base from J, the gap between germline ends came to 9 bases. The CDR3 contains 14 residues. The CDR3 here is CASSSGTRTDTQYF. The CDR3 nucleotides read TGTGCCAGCAGCTCCGGGACTCGCACAGATACGCAGTATTTT.

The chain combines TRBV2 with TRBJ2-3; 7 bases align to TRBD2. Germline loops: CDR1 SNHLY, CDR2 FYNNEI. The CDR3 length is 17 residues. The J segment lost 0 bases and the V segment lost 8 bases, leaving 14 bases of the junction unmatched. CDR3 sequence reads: CASGSGRERGSTDTQYF. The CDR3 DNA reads TGTGCCAGCGGGTCGGGCCGAGAGCGGGGTAGCACAGATACGCAGTATTTT.

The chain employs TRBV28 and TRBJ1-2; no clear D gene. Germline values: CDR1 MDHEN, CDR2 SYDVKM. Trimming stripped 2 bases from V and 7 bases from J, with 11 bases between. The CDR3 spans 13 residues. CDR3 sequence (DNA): TGTGCCAGCAGTTTAGAGCCCACTAGTGGCTACACCTTC. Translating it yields CASSLEPTSGYTF.

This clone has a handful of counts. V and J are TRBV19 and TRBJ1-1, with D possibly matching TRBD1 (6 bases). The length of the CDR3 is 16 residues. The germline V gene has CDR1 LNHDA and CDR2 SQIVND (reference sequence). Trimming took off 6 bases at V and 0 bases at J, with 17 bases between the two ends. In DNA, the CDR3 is TGTGCCAGTAGCGGGGGGGCAGACCGCATGAACACTGAAGCTTTCTTT. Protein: CASSGGADRMNTEAFF. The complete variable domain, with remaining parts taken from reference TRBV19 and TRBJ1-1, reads DGGITQSPKYLFRKEGQNVTLSCEQNLNHDAMYWYRQDPGQGLRLIYYSQIVNDFQKGDIAEGYSVSREKKESFPLTVTSAQKNPTAFYLCASSGGADRMNTEAFFGQGTRLTVV.

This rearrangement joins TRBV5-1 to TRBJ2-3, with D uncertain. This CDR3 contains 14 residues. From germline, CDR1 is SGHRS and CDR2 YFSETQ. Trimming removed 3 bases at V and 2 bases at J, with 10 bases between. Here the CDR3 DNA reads TGCGCCAGCAGCTATACTACCTTCACAGATACGCAGTATTTT. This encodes CASSYTTFTDTQYF.

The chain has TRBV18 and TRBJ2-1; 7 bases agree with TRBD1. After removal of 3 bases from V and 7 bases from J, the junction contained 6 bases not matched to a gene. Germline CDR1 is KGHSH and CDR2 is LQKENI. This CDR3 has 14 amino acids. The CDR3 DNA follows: TGTGCCAGCTCACCCAGGGGGACGTGGAATGAGCAGTTCTTC. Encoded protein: CASSPRGTWNEQFF.

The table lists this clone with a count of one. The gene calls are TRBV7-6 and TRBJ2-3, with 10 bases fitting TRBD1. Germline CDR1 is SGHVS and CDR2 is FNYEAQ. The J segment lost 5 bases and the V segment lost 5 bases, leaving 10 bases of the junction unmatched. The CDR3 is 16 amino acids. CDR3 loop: CASSEPGQGIGDTQYF. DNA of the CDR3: TGTGCCAGCAGCGAACCGGGACAGGGGATCGGAGATACGCAGTATTTT.

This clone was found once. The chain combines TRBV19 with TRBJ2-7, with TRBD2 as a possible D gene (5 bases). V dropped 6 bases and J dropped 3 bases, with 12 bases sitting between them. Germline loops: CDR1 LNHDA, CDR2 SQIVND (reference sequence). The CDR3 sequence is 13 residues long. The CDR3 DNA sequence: TGTGCCAGTAGCCCAGACCGGGACTACGAGCAGTACTTC. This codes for CASSPDRDYEQYF.

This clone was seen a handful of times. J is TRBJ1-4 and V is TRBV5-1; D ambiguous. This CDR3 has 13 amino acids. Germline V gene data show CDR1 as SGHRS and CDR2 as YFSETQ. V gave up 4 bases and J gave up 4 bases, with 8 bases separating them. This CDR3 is CASSPSFNEKLFF. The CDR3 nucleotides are TGCGCCAGCAGCCCTTCCTTTAATGAAAAACTGTTTTTT.

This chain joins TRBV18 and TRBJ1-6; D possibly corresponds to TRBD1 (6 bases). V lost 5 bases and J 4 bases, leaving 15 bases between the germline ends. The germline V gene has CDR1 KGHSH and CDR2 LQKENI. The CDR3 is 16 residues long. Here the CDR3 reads CASSSLPQGYNSPLHF. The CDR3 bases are TGTGCCAGCTCATCTCTACCACAGGGTTATAATTCACCCCTCCACTTT.

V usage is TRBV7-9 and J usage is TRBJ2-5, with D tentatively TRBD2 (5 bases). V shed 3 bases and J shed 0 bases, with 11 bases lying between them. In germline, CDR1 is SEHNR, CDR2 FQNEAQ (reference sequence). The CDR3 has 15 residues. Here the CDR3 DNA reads TGTGCCAGCAGCTTGGGCGGGTTTGACCAAGAGACCCAGTACTTC. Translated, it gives CASSLGGFDQETQYF.

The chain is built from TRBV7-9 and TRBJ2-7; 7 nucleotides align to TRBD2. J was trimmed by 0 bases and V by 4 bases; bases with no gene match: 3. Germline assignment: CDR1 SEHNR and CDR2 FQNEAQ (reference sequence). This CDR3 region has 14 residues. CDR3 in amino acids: CASSSAGDSYEQYF. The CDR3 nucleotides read TGTGCCAGCAGCTCCGCGGGGGACTCCTACGAGCAGTACTTC.

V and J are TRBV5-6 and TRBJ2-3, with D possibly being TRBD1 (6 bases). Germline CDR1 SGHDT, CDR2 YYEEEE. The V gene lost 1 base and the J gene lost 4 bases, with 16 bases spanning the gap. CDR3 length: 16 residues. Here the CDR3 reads CASSLSGVLIADTQYF. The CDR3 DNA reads TGTGCCAGCAGCTTGTCAGGGGTTTTGATCGCAGATACGCAGTATTTT.

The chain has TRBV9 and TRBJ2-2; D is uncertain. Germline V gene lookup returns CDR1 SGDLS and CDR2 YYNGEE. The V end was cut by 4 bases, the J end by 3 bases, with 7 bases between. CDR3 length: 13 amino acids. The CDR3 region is CASSPTHTGELFF. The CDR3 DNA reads TGTGCCAGCAGCCCTACGCACACCGGGGAGCTGTTTTTT.

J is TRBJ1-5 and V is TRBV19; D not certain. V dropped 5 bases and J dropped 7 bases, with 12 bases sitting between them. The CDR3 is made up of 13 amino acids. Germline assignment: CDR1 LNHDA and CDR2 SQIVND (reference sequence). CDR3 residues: CASSAGLFQPQHF. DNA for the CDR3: TGTGCCAGTAGTGCCGGACTTTTCCAGCCCCAGCATTTT.

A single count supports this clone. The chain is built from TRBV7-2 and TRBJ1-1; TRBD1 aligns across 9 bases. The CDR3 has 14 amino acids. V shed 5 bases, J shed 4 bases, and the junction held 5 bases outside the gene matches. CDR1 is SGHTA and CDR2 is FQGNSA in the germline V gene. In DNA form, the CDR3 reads TGTGCCAGCAGCGCGACAGGGGGGCTCACTGAAGCTTTCTTT. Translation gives CASSATGGLTEAFF.

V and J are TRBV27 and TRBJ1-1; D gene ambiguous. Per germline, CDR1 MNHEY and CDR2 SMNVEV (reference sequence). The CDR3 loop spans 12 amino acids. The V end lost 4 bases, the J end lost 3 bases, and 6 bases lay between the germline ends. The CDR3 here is CASSSGDTEAFF. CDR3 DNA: TGTGCCAGCAGTTCCGGTGACACTGAAGCTTTCTTT.

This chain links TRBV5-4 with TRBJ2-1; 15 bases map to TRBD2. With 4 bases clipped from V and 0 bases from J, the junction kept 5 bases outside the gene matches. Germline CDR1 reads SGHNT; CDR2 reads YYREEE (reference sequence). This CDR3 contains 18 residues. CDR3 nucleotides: TGTGCCAGCAGCCAAGGGACTAGCGGGAGGCCCTCCTACAATGAGCAGTTCTTC. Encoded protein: CASSQGTSGRPSYNEQFF.